This TCR beta chain was identified during a study of blood T cell repertoires in COVID-19. This table comes from immunoSEQ multiplex PCR, and its TCRdb copy is limited to in-frame clones, with some not included. The table has about 330,000 clones, roughly 86% seen once. This CDR3 contains 13 residues. V shed 4 bases and J 1 base; nucleotides not matched to a gene: 0. The germline V gene encodes CDR1 MNHEY and CDR2 SVGAGI. Participants came from roughly 24 US areas, aged roughly 18 to 100 years. This TCR was sampled from a woman aged 25-40 years who had recovered from COVID-19. J is TRBJ1-1 and V is TRBV6-5; TRBD1 matches 7 bases. Specimen: PBMCs or T cells enriched from blood (not recorded which). CDR3 bases: TGTGCCAGCAGTTGGGACAGGAACACTGAAGCTTTCTTT. It encodes CASSWDRNTEAFF.